A selection of T cell receptor beta chains follows, all from one sample in a study of regulatory T cells in long-lasting Graves disease. From the multiplex PCR reads, TCRdb called clonotypes with MiXCR, one entry per CDR3 protein. The repertoire holds about 470,000 distinct CDR3 sequences, with about 15% as singletons. The sample was also linked to a second study, of T cells in Graves' hyperthyroidism and ophthalmopathy.

The specimen was peripheral blood mononuclear cells (PBMCs), collected at new diagnosis, from a patient treated with antithyroid drugs. Source of these receptors: a woman aged 30 to 39 with Graves disease. Each CDR3 is given with its conserved first and last residue. A D gene is named only where the DNA matches it firmly. Size tells how often a clone was seen (once, few, many) or the class of an expanded clone, and some rows leave it out.

CDR3 protein: CASSLGTTGPSTDTQYF
CDR3 DNA: TGCGCCAGCAGCTTGGGCACTACCGGTCCTAGCACAGATACGCAGTATTTT
D gene: -
V gene: TRBV5-1
clone size: many
CDR3 length: 17
J gene: TRBJ2-3

CDR3 protein: CASNRDGLNQPQHF
CDR3 DNA: TGTGCCAGCAATAGGGACGGCCTAAATCAGCCCCAGCATTTT
D gene: -
V gene: TRBV2
clone size: many
CDR3 length: 14
J gene: TRBJ1-5

CDR3 protein: CASGRTKSYNEQFF
CDR3 DNA: TGTGCCAGCGGCAGGACCAAATCCTACAATGAGCAGTTCTTC
D gene: -
V gene: TRBV7-8
clone size: -
CDR3 length: 14
J gene: TRBJ2-1

CDR3 protein: CASRHSGTANYGYTF
CDR3 DNA: TGTGCCAGCAGACACTCCGGGACAGCTAACTATGGCTACACCTTC
D gene: TRBD1
V gene: TRBV12-3/TRBV12-4
clone size: many
CDR3 length: 15
J gene: TRBJ1-2

CDR3 protein: CASSQLVLGNTEAFF
CDR3 DNA: TGTGCCAGCAGCCAACTCGTCCTAGGGAACACTGAAGCTTTCTTT
D gene: -
V gene: TRBV3-1
clone size: many
CDR3 length: 15
J gene: TRBJ1-1

CDR3 protein: CASSLNEGEDSPLHF
CDR3 DNA: TGTGCCAGCAGCTTAAACGAGGGGGAGGATTCACCCCTCCACTTT
D gene: -
V gene: TRBV11-1
clone size: -
CDR3 length: 15
J gene: TRBJ1-6

CDR3 protein: CASSPGQAYYEQYF
CDR3 DNA: TGTGCCAGCAGCCCAGGACAGGCCTACTACGAGCAGTACTTC
D gene: TRBD1
V gene: TRBV7-9
clone size: -
CDR3 length: 14
J gene: TRBJ2-7

CDR3 protein: CSARQEGIGEAFF
CDR3 DNA: TGCAGTGCTAGGCAAGAGGGTATAGGTGAAGCTTTCTTT
D gene: -
V gene: TRBV20-1
clone size: -
CDR3 length: 13
J gene: TRBJ1-1

CDR3 protein: CSARREGRLGQGYNEQFF
CDR3 DNA: TGCAGTGCTAGAAGAGAAGGTCGTTTGGGTCAGGGCTACAATGAGCAGTTCTTC
D gene: -
V gene: TRBV20-1
clone size: -
CDR3 length: 18
J gene: TRBJ2-1

CDR3 protein: CASSFSIREAFF
CDR3 DNA: TGTGCCAGCAGTTTTTCTATAAGGGAAGCTTTCTTT
D gene: -
V gene: TRBV28
clone size: many
CDR3 length: 12
J gene: TRBJ1-1

CDR3 protein: CASSPPGRRMNEQYF
CDR3 DNA: TGTGCCAGCTCACCTCCGGGACGCCGAATGAACGAGCAGTACTTC
D gene: -
V gene: TRBV18
clone size: -
CDR3 length: 15
J gene: TRBJ2-7

CDR3 protein: CASRHGTGNSPLHF
CDR3 DNA: TGTGCCAGCAGACACGGGACAGGGAATTCACCCCTCCACTTT
D gene: TRBD1
V gene: TRBV12-3/TRBV12-4
clone size: many
CDR3 length: 14
J gene: TRBJ1-6

CDR3 protein: CASSPTSSYEQYF
CDR3 DNA: TGTGCCAGCTCACCGACCAGCTCCTACGAGCAGTACTTC
D gene: -
V gene: TRBV7-9
clone size: many
CDR3 length: 13
J gene: TRBJ2-7

CDR3 protein: CASSSVTGTGSPEQYF
CDR3 DNA: TGTGCCAGCAGCTCGGTAACCGGGACAGGGTCCCCCGAGCAGTACTTC
D gene: TRBD1
V gene: TRBV7-9
clone size: -
CDR3 length: 16
J gene: TRBJ2-7

CDR3 protein: CASSLAWSYEQYF
CDR3 DNA: TGTGCCAGCAGCCTAGCGTGGTCCTACGAGCAGTACTTC
D gene: -
V gene: TRBV12-3/TRBV12-4
clone size: few
CDR3 length: 13
J gene: TRBJ2-7

CDR3 protein: CASSAGTSYTYEQYF
CDR3 DNA: TGTGCCAGTAGTGCCGGGACATCTTATACCTACGAGCAGTACTTC
D gene: -
V gene: TRBV19
clone size: -
CDR3 length: 15
J gene: TRBJ2-7